This TCR beta chain was identified during a study of T cells in localized non-small cell lung cancer. Study findings and constraints: Uninvolved adjacent lung had higher T cell clonality than tumor and all other tissues. Out of the top 100 tumor clones, a median around 50 were seen in adjacent lung.

The data were produced by immunoSEQ multiplex PCR, yet TCRdb's version contains in-frame clones alone and is incomplete. The sample lists 90,000 to 95,000 clones, about 87% seen once, with roughly 15% in the top ten. In regard to this clone: Its antigen is unknown.

Per germline, CDR1 SGHRS and CDR2 YFSETQ. The CDR3 totals 16 residues. The J gene is TRBJ2-5, the V gene TRBV5-1; TRBD1 or TRBD2 may be the D gene (5 bases each). The end of the DNA fits TRBJ2-7 better, so the J call may be wrong. The receptor was derived from a man between 40 and 69 years old with stage I squamous cell lung carcinoma. The specimen was peripheral blood, collected before any cancer treatment. The CDR3 is CASSSPGTDFTYEQYF. The DNA of the CDR3 is TGCGCCAGCAGCTCTCCCGGGACCGACTTTACCTACGAGCAGTACTTC.